The 23 T cell receptor beta chains given below trace back to one sample, sequenced in a study of blood T cell repertoires in COVID-19 (dated by TCRdb to 2018 to 2021). The library came from the immunoSEQ multiplex PCR assay. The clones in this table, taken by TCRdb from immuneACCESS, are in-frame only. Not every clone is retained; where verified, under half of the shortfall comes from an unresolved V gene, and the cause of the rest is unknown. For this sample there are fewer than 350,000 clones; around four fifths appear just once. The ten largest clonotypes hold around 4.1% of the sample. Sequencing used peripheral blood. The receptor source for this set is a woman aged 50 to 65 with active or convalescent COVID-19.

V is TRBV7-2 and J is TRBJ2-7, with 7 nucleotides matching TRBD2. Germline V lookup: CDR1 SGHTA, CDR2 FQGNSA. Trimming at V came to 5 bases and at J to 7 bases, leaving 14 bases not matched to a gene. This CDR3 region has 15 residues. CDR3 bases: TGTGCCAGCAGCCCCTCTAGCGGACTTGCTTCTGAGCAGTACTTC. It is translated as CASSPSSGLASEQYF. Supplemented by reference TRBV7-2 and TRBJ2-7, the full variable domain reads GAGVSQSPSNKVTEKGKDVELRCDPISGHTALYWYRQSLGQGLEFLIYFQGNSAPDKSGLPSDRFSAERTGGSVSTLTIQRTQQEDSAVYLCASSPSSGLASEQYFGPGTRLTVT.

This clone has a handful of counts. The chain is built from TRBV28 and TRBJ1-2; TRBD1 is a possible D gene (6 bases). The CDR3 sequence is 16 residues long. Trimming removed 3 bases from V and 5 bases from J, with 19 bases in between. CDR1 is MDHEN, CDR2 SYDVKM, per germline. The CDR3 DNA reads TGTGCCAGCAGTTTCGGTGGGGTTGGGGGCGCGTATGGCTACACCTTC. Its translation: CASSFGGVGGAYGYTF.

This clone was picked up one time. This rearrangement joins TRBV19 to TRBJ1-5; D is possibly TRBD1 (5 bases). CDR1 and CDR2 from the germline V gene are LNHDA and SQIVND (reference sequence). There are 14 residues in the CDR3. Trimming took 7 bases from V and 0 from J, leaving 10 bases between them. The CDR3 loop reads CASTRGYSNQPQHF. The DNA for the CDR3 is TGTGCCAGTACTCGGGGGTATAGCAATCAGCCCCAGCATTTT.

This chain connects TRBV20-1 to TRBJ2-1; D is perhaps TRBD2 (5 bases). V was pared by 3 bases and J by 6 bases, with 12 bases between. CDR3 length: 13 residues. The germline V gene has CDR1 DFQATT and CDR2 SNEGSKA (reference sequence). The CDR3 DNA sequence: TGCAGTGCTAGTGTCGGACTGAGCAATGAGCAGTTCTTC. Translation: CSASVGLSNEQFF.

This chain joins TRBV19 and TRBJ1-5; TRBD1 might be the D (6 bases). The CDR3 runs 15 residues. CDR1 is LNHDA, CDR2 SQIVND, per germline (reference sequence). Trimming shortened V by 6 bases and J by 2 bases, and 14 bases separated the two germline ends. The CDR3 nucleotides read TGTGCCAGTAGCGGGAGGGGGGGGCGCAATCAGCCCCAGCATTTT. This codes for CASSGRGGRNQPQHF.

The CDR3: CASSPIARGFAGNTIYF. CDR3 nucleotide sequence: TGTGCCAGCTCACCAATCGCTAGGGGATTTGCTGGAAACACCATATATTTT. V and J are TRBV18 and TRBJ1-3; D possibly corresponds to TRBD1 (5 bases). V lost 2 bases, J lost 2 bases, and 16 bases lay in between. Germline CDR1 and CDR2: KGHSH and LQKENI. The CDR3 is 17 amino acids.

The chain recombines TRBV6-1 with TRBJ2-2; the D gene is possibly TRBD1 (5 bases). The germline gives CDR1 MNHNS, CDR2 SASEGT. Trimming shortened V by 2 bases and J by 4 bases, and 11 bases separated the two germline ends. The CDR3 spans 15 residues. The CDR3 DNA sequence: TGTGCCAGCAGTGAACGGCCCAGGGCCACCGGGGAGCTGTTTTTT. This codes for CASSERPRATGELFF.

The chain has TRBV9 and TRBJ2-3; D possibly corresponds to TRBD1 (6 bases). CDR1 is SGDLS, CDR2 YYNGEE, per germline. The CDR3 has 16 residues. V lost 0 bases, J lost 6 bases, and 17 bases lay in between. The CDR3 here is CASSVDSGASYDTQYF. Here the CDR3 DNA reads TGTGCCAGCAGCGTAGATTCAGGGGCCTCTTATGATACGCAGTATTTT.

V is TRBV5-1 and J is TRBJ2-1; D may be TRBD2 (5 bases). CDR1 SGHRS and CDR2 YFSETQ come from the germline V gene. Trimming cost V 0 bases and J 5 bases, with 9 bases left between them. CDR3 size: 14 residues. Here the CDR3 DNA reads TGCGCCAGCAGCTTGGGGGGAGCTAACAATGAGCAGTTCTTC. Translation: CASSLGGANNEQFF.

The chain combines TRBV5-1 with TRBJ2-7; possibly TRBD2 for D (6 bases). The V gene's germline CDR1 is SGHRS and CDR2 YFSETQ. V was cut by 5 bases and J by 5 bases, with 14 bases left in between. This CDR3 comprises 13 residues. In DNA, the CDR3 is TGCGCCAGCAGGTGGGAGGAAACCCACGAGCAGTACTTC. Translated: CASRWEETHEQYF.

CDR3 DNA sequence: TGTGCCAGCATCCCTAAGGGGTTAGGGGGTACCGGGGAGCTGTTTTTT. Translated, it gives CASIPKGLGGTGELFF. The V and J genes are TRBV28 and TRBJ2-2, with D perhaps TRBD1 (6 bases). CDR3 length equals 16 residues. V was trimmed by 7 bases and J by 5 bases, leaving 20 bases between them. Germline V gene lookup returns CDR1 MDHEN and CDR2 SYDVKM.

This chain joins TRBV4-2 and TRBJ2-7; 7 bases match TRBD2. The CDR3 consists of 18 residues. Germline V gene lookup returns CDR1 LGHNA and CDR2 YNFKEQ. V was pared by 0 bases and J by 0 bases, with 11 bases of the junction left unmatched. The CDR3 DNA is TGTGCCAGCAGCCAAGAGGTCTGGGGCGGCGGGAGCTCCTACGAGCAGTACTTC. Translating gives CASSQEVWGGGSSYEQYF.

This clone was counted a few times. This chain uses TRBV28 with TRBJ1-6, with D tentatively TRBD1 (5 bases). In germline, CDR1 is MDHEN, CDR2 SYDVKM. The CDR3 loop spans 12 amino acids. The germline V and J ends were trimmed by 8 bases and 10 bases, with 12 bases remaining between them. In DNA, the CDR3 is TGTGCCAGCGGGGGGGGGATCTCACCCCTCCACTTT. This encodes CASGGGISPLHF.

The V call is TRBV13, the J call TRBJ2-1; 12 bases fit TRBD1. This CDR3 spans 16 amino acids. V gave up 5 bases and J gave up 8 bases; unmatched junction bases: 10. In germline, CDR1 is PRHDT, CDR2 FYEKMQ (reference sequence). DNA of the CDR3: TGTGCCAGCAGCCCCTGGGACAGGGGGCGCGCCCATGAGCAGTTCTTC. It is translated as CASSPWDRGRAHEQFF.

This clone appeared a few times. The rearrangement joins TRBV7-9 to TRBJ1-6, with a weak D call TRBD1 (6 bases). The germline V gene encodes CDR1 SEHNR and CDR2 FQNEAQ (reference sequence). The CDR3 has 15 residues. The ends were cut back, 1 base at V and 13 bases at J, with 17 bases in the middle. CDR3 residues: CASSLDRWGLGPLHF. In DNA form, the CDR3 reads TGTGCCAGCAGCTTAGATCGGTGGGGGCTTGGGCCCCTCCACTTT.

This clone has only one observation. The rearrangement uses TRBV7-2 and TRBJ1-1, with D possibly being TRBD1 (6 bases). Germline CDR1 SGHTA, CDR2 FQGNSA. V was trimmed by 5 bases and J by 1 base, leaving 20 bases between them. This CDR3 spans 17 amino acids. The CDR3 region has the DNA TGTGCCAGCAGCCCATGGGGGGGGGCCGCCGAGAACACTGAAGCTTTCTTT. It is translated as CASSPWGGAAENTEAFF. Together with reference TRBV7-2 and TRBJ1-1, the CDR3 gives the full variable domain: GAGVSQSPSNKVTEKGKDVELRCDPISGHTALYWYRQSLGQGLEFLIYFQGNSAPDKSGLPSDRFSAERTGGSVSTLTIQRTQQEDSAVYLCASSPWGGAAENTEAFFGQGTRLTVV.

The CDR3 sequence is CASNTPGGSGEKLFF. As DNA, the CDR3 is TGTGCCAGTAATACGCCTGGGGGCTCGGGTGAAAAACTGTTTTTT. The J gene is TRBJ1-4, the V gene TRBV19; D is possibly TRBD1 (6 bases). Trimming cost V 7 bases and J 7 bases, with 19 bases left between them. Germline V gene data show CDR1 as LNHDA and CDR2 as SQIVND (reference sequence). The CDR3 spans 15 residues. The variable domain in full, with the rest retrieved from reference TRBV19 and TRBJ1-4, is DGGITQSPKYLFRKEGQNVTLSCEQNLNHDAMYWYRQDPGQGLRLIYYSQIVNDFQKGDIAEGYSVSREKKESFPLTVTSAQKNPTAFYLCASNTPGGSGEKLFFGSGTQLSVL.

The rearrangement links TRBV27 to TRBJ2-5, with 11 nucleotides matching TRBD2. The CDR3 length is 17 residues. Germline V gene lookup returns CDR1 MNHEY and CDR2 SMNVEV (reference sequence). V trimming: 6 bases; J trimming: 7 bases; junction bases outside the gene matches: 16. The CDR3 nucleotides are TGTGCCAGCAGCCTGATAGCGGGAGGGCGACCTGGCGGGACCCAGTACTTC. Translated, it gives CASSLIAGGRPGGTQYF.

The chain recombines TRBV6-5 with TRBJ1-2; D possibly corresponds to TRBD1 (5 bases). The germline V and J ends were trimmed by 0 bases and 4 bases, with 15 bases remaining between them. The CDR3 runs 16 residues. Per the germline V gene, CDR1 is MNHEY and CDR2 is SVGAGI. The CDR3 reads CASSYSSTVGAYGYTF. CDR3 DNA sequence: TGTGCCAGCAGTTACTCTTCCACCGTAGGGGCCTATGGCTACACCTTC.

This chain connects TRBV7-8 to TRBJ1-3; tentative D call: TRBD1 (5 bases). Per the germline V gene, CDR1 is SGHVS and CDR2 is FQNEAQ. V was cut by 1 base and J by 1 base, with 8 bases left in between. This CDR3 has 15 amino acids. CDR3 sequence: CASSLVAGSGNTIYF. The CDR3 DNA reads as TGTGCCAGCAGCTTAGTTGCAGGGTCTGGAAACACCATATATTTT.

This chain joins TRBV19 and TRBJ2-1; 10 nucleotides align to TRBD2. V trimming: 4 bases; J trimming: 6 bases; junction bases outside the gene matches: 9. From germline, CDR1 is LNHDA and CDR2 SQIVND (reference sequence). The CDR3 runs 16 residues. CDR3 residues: CASSTLAGGFVNEQFF. DNA for the CDR3: TGTGCCAGTAGTACCTTAGCGGGAGGATTCGTCAATGAGCAGTTCTTC.

This clone has a single count. This chain uses TRBV6-5 with TRBJ1-2; D is uncertain. V was trimmed by 6 bases and J by 4 bases, leaving 12 bases between them. The CDR3 totals 13 residues. The germline V gene has CDR1 MNHEY and CDR2 SVGAGI. The DNA of the CDR3 is TGTGCCAGCAGGGCCCGCGCGGGCTATGGCTACACCTTC. It is translated as CASRARAGYGYTF.

The chain employs TRBV4-1 and TRBJ2-6; TRBD1 matches at 9 bases. With V trimmed by 3 bases and J by 3 bases, 6 bases remained unmatched. CDR3 length: 17 residues. Germline V gene lookup returns CDR1 MGHRA and CDR2 YSYEKL. The CDR3 reads CASSHLYRGRGANVLTF. The CDR3 DNA follows: TGCGCCAGCAGCCACCTTTACAGGGGGCGTGGGGCCAACGTCCTGACTTTC.